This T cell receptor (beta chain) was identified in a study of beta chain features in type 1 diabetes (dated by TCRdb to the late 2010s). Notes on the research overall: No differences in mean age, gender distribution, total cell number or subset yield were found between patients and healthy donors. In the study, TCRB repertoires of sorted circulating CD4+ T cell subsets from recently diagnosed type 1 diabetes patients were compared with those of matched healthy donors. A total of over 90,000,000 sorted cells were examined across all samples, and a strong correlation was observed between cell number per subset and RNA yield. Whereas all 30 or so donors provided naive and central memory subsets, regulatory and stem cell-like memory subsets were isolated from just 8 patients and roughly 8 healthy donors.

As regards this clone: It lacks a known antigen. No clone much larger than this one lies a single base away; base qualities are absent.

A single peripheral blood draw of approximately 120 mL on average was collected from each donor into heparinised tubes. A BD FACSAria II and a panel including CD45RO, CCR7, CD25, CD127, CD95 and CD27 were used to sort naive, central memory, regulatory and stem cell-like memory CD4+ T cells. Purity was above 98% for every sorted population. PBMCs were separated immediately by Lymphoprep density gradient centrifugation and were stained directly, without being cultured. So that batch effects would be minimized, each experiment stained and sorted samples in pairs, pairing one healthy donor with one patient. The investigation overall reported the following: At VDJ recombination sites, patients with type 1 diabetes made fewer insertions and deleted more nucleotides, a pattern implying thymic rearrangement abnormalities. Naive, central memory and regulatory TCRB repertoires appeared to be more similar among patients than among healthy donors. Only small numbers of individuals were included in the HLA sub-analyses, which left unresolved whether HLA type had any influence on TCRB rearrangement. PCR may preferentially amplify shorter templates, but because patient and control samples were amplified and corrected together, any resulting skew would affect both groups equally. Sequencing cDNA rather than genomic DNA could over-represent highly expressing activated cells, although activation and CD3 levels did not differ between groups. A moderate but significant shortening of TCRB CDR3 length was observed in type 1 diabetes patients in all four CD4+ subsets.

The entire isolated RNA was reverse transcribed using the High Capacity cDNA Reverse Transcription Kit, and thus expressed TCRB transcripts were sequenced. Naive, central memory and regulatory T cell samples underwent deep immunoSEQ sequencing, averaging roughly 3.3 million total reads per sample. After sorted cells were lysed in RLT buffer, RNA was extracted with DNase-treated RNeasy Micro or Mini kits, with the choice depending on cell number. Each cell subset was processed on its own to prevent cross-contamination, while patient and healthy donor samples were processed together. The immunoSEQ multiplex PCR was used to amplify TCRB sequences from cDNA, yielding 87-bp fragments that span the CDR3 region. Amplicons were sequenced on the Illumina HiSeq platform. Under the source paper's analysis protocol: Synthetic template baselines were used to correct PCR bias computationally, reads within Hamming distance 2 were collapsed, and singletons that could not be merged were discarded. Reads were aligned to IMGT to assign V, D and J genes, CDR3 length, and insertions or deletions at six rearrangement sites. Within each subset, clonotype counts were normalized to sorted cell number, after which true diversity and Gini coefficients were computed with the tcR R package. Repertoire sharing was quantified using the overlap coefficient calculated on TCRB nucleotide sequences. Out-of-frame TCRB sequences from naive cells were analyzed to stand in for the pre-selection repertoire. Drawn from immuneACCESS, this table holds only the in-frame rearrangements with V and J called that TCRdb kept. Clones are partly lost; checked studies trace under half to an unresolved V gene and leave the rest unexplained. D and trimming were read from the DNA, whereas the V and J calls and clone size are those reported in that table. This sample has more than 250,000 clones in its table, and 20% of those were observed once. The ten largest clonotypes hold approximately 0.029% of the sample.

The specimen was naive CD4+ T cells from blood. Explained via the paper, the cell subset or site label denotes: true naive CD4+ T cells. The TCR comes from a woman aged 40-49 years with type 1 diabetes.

The CDR3 region has the sequence CAVGGRSPLHF. The nucleotide sequence is given as TGTGCTGTCGGGGGTCGATCACCCCTCCACTTT. The sequence links TRBV7-9 to TRBJ1-6; the best D guess is TRBD1, with 5 bases matching. From its cysteine to its phenylalanine, the CDR3 spans 11 amino acids. The kept DNA is CDR3 alone, 33 bases in frame from the first base. The CDR1 and CDR2 encoded by the germline V gene (reference sequence) are SEHNR and FQNEAQ.